This T cell receptor beta chain was profiled in a study of PD-1 blockade in classical Hodgkin lymphoma (TCRdb year 2020). About the investigation overall: Nivolumab dosing was 3 mg/kg intravenously every 2 weeks, continuing until either disease progression or unacceptable toxicity. The study used TCR beta sequencing and CyTOF to define a peripheral blood immune signature of response to PD-1 blockade in classical Hodgkin lymphoma. Beyond this particular receptor, the publication reports: By C4D1, a significant rise was seen in CD4+ TCR diversity but not in CD8+ TCR diversity (p=0.0027 vs p=0.16), and the rise was most apparent among complete responders (p=0.02). Newly diagnosed patients were reported to have lower baseline TCR diversity than healthy donors, and relapsed/refractory patients were reported to have lower baseline TCR diversity still. Lower diversity was seen in patients whose nivolumab began less than 1 year after ASCT, and these patients were left out of later analyses so that immune reconstitution would not confound the results. Among trial patients, those achieving complete response had baseline diversity similar to that of newly diagnosed patients, while diversity was significantly lower in partial responders and progressors. Only a single clinical trial cohort was studied, and what caused the repertoire differences, possibly disease activity or prior therapy, remained undefined.

The germline V gene (reference sequence) yields GTSNPN for CDR1 and SVGIG for CDR2. The germline V end is reduced by 1 base and the J end by 2 bases; junction bases left unmatched: 8. Inclusive of the bounding cysteine and phenylalanine, the CDR3 is 17 residues long. The only DNA kept is the CDR3, 51 bases in frame from the first base. Comments on this clone: The specificity of this receptor is unknown. No base-level quality is on record; no much larger clone is a single base apart.

Genomic DNA was isolated using the Qiagen DNeasy kit from unsorted PBMCs as well as from negatively selected CD4+ and CD8+ fractions. TCR beta CDR3 regions were subjected to amplification by immunoSEQ multiplex PCR with primers that anneal to V and J segments. A synthetic immune receptor repertoire was used to minimize amplification bias, and any residual bias was removed computationally once sequencing was done. On the study's bioinformatics: Custom Python scripts were used to quantify repertoire diversity as the Shannon entropy index. The unsorted, CD4+ and CD8+ repertoires were each analyzed separately, with the exception of combined analyses, where CD4+ and CD8+ sequences were merged in silico. A clone was considered expanded if an increase in frequency of at least 2-fold after treatment relative to C1D1 was found, and a pseudocount of 0.5 was applied to clones undetected at baseline. Clones with 0 or 1 copy at C1D1 were classified as singleton clones, and clones with 2 or more copies were classified as non-singleton clones. Clones expanded in unsorted samples were annotated as CD4+, CD8+ or unknown by matching protein sequences in sorted samples from the same patient. Wilcoxon tests on paired samples were used to test changes in diversity from C1D1 to C4D1. Imported from immuneACCESS, the table was reduced by TCRdb to in-frame sequences with V and J called. These copies leave out some clones; in studies compared against another copy, an unresolved V gene accounts for under half, and the cause of the remainder is not known. V and J calls plus clone size are reproduced from that table; the DNA served to infer D and trimming. This sample comprises about 98,000 clones, roughly 89% of them detected only once. The ten largest make up 2.5% to 3% of the sample.

The time point label here, explained by the study, means: cycle 1 day 1 (C1D1), immediately before nivolumab initiation. Every trial patient had relapsed after autologous stem cell transplantation, and cohorts A, B and C differed in prior brentuximab vedotin exposure. The trial cohort included 55 to 65 patients with relapsed/refractory classical Hodgkin lymphoma, and each patient had a best overall response of complete response, partial response or progressive disease. In the multi-cohort phase II CheckMate 205 trial, trial patients received single-agent nivolumab. Best overall response was determined by an independent review committee according to the 2007 International Working Group response criteria. Trial PBMCs were collected immediately before nivolumab initiation (C1D1) and during therapy at cycle 2 day 1 and cycle 4 day 1. Peripheral blood was collected in 8 mL Vacutainer Cell Preparation Tubes, from which PBMCs were isolated by centrifugation and then cryopreserved.

The specimen comprised peripheral blood mononuclear cells (PBMCs), sampled at baseline. The receptor comes from a human donor with classical Hodgkin lymphoma. The chain uses TRBV30 and TRBJ1-5; the central 10 bases match TRBD1. CDR3 protein: CAWSAGQGKRGNQPQHF. The DNA sequence is given as TGTGCCTGGAGTGCGGGACAGGGGAAACGGGGCAATCAGCCCCAGCATTTT. With the portions outside the CDR3 filled from the reference TRBV30 and TRBJ1-5 genes, the complete variable region becomes SQTIHQWPATLVQPVGSPLSLECTVEGTSNPNLYWYRQAAGRGLQLLFYSVGIGQISSEVPQNLSASRPQDRQFILSSKKLLLSDSGFYLCAWSAGQGKRGNQPQHFGDGTRLSIL.